This T cell receptor (beta chain) comes out of a study of identical twins. In TCRdb, the 5' RACE reads were re-called with MiXCR into one record per CDR3 protein. Of roughly 770,000 distinct CDR3 sequences listed, roughly 18% are singletons. Germline V lookup: CDR1 KGHSH, CDR2 LQKENI. The J segment lost 5 bases and the V segment lost 1 base, leaving 4 bases of the junction unmatched. The CDR3 has 15 amino acids. This clonotype turned up a few times. Its antigen is undetermined. The study, taken as a whole, reports: The study found that models underestimated out-of-frame TCR alpha sharing in monozygotic twins.

This sample also appeared in a second study, on T cells expressing NK-cell markers. As reported in that work: Serological testing identified seven of the eight sequenced donors as HCMV-seropositive and one as seronegative.

The gene calls are TRBV18 and TRBJ1-5; 8 nucleotides align to TRBD1. The specimen was PBMCs. The TCR comes from a woman between 18 and 29 years old in good health. In nucleotides, the CDR3 is TGTGCCAGCTCACCACTGACAGGGGCAGATCAGCCCCAGCATTTT. Its translation is CASSPLTGADQPQHF. Complete variable domain (other parts from reference TRBV18 and TRBJ1-5): NAGVMQNPRHLVRRRGQEARLRCSPMKGHSHVYWYRQLPEEGLKFMVYLQKENIIDESGMPKERFSAEFPKEGPSILRIQQVVRGDSAAYFCASSPLTGADQPQHFGDGTRLSIL.